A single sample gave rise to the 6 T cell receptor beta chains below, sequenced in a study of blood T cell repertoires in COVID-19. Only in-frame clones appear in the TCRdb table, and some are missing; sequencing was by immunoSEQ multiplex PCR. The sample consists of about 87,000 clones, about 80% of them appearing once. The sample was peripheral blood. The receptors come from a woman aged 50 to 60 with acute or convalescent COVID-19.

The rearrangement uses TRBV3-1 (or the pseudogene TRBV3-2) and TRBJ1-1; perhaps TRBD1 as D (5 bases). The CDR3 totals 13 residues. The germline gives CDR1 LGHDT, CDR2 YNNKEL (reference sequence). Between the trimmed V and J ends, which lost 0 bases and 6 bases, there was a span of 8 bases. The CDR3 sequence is CASSQDLGAEAFF. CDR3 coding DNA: TGTGCCAGCAGCCAAGATTTAGGGGCTGAAGCTTTCTTT.

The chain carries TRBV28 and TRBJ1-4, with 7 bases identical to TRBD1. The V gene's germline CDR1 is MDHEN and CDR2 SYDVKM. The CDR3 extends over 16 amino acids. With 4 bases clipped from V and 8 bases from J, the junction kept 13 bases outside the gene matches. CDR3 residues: CASSSTIQGNREKLFF. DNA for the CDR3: TGTGCCAGCAGTTCGACGATACAGGGGAATAGAGAAAAACTGTTTTTT.

Written as DNA, the CDR3 is TGTGCCAGCAGCGTCTTCACAGGGGGAAACACTGAAGCTTTCTTT. It specifies CASSVFTGGNTEAFF. The genes are TRBV9 and TRBJ1-1, with 8 positions matching TRBD1. The CDR3 spans 15 residues. V lost 2 bases to trimming and J lost 2 bases; unmatched junction nucleotides: 5. The V gene's germline CDR1 is SGDLS and CDR2 YYNGEE.

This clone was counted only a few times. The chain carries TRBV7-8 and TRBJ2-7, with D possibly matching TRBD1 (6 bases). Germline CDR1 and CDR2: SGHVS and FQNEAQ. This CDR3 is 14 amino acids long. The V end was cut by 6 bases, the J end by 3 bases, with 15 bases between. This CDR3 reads CASRSRDTSYEQYF. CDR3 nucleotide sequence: TGTGCCAGCAGGAGCCGGGACACGAGCTACGAGCAGTACTTC.

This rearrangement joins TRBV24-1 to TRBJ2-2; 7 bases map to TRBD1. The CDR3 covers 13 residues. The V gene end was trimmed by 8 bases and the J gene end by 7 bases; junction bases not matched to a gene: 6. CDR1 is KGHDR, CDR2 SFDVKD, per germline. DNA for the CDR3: TGTGCCACCACTAGGACAGGTCACGGGGAGCTGTTTTTT. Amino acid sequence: CATTRTGHGELFF.

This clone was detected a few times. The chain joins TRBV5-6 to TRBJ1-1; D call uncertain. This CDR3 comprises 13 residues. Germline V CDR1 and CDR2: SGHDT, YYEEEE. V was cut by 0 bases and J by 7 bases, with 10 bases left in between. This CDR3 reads CASSLAGSFEAFF. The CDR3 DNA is TGTGCCAGCAGCTTGGCCGGGTCATTTGAAGCTTTCTTT.